The next 8 T cell receptor beta chains were all read from a single sample in a study of cytomegalovirus exposure and HLA in healthy donors. Primers included in the PCR were 60 Vbeta and 13 Jbeta primers. TCRdb keeps only in-frame clones here, not all; method: immunoSEQ multiplex PCR. The data hold about 150,000 clones, with 70% to 80% observed a single time. Sequencing was done on a sample of PBMCs. These receptors came from a man between 25 and 39 years old in good health and CMV-seronegative.

The DNA of the CDR3 is TGTGCCAGCAGTGAAGCGCTCGGGGAAGTAATCGACGAGCAGTACTTC. Its protein product is CASSEALGEVIDEQYF. The chain combines TRBV2 with TRBJ2-7; perhaps TRBD2 as D (5 bases). Trimming left V 0 bases short and J 5 bases short, with 17 bases between. The CDR3 loop spans 16 amino acids. Germline CDR1 is SNHLY and CDR2 is FYNNEI.

The V gene is TRBV2, the J gene TRBJ1-1; tentative D call: TRBD1 (6 bases). This CDR3 has 12 amino acids. Germline V gene lookup returns CDR1 SNHLY and CDR2 FYNNEI. V shed 6 bases and J shed 4 bases, with 9 bases lying between them. CDR3: CASRGGGTEAFF. In nucleotides, the CDR3 is TGTGCCAGCAGGGGAGGGGGCACTGAAGCTTTCTTT.

In its sample, this clone was seen a few times. At one end, the junction sequence differs from germline, possibly due to a read error. The rearrangement links TRBV5-1 to TRBJ1-6; 9 positions agree with TRBD1. Germline CDR1 SGHRS, CDR2 YFSETQ. This CDR3 contains 15 residues. The CDR3 DNA sequence: TGCGCCAGCAGCTGGCTGACAGGGGGAGAATCACCCCTCAACTTT. This gives the protein CASSWLTGGESPLNF.

The chain joins TRBV28 to TRBJ1-1; the D gene is possibly TRBD1 (5 bases). The germline V gene has CDR1 MDHEN and CDR2 SYDVKM. This CDR3 has 13 residues. The V gene lost 5 bases and the J gene lost 8 bases, with 15 bases spanning the gap. The CDR3 region has the DNA TGTGCCAGCAGTCCTCCCCCCGCAGGGGAAGCTTTCTTT. Amino acids: CASSPPPAGEAFF.

V is TRBV2 and J is TRBJ2-4, with TRBD1 matching 7 bases. The junction had 4 bases not matched to a gene; V was cut back by 5 bases and J by 3 bases. The CDR3 consists of 14 residues. CDR1 SNHLY and CDR2 FYNNEI come from the germline V gene. The CDR3 region is CASSLGTDKNIQYF. CDR3 sequence (DNA): TGTGCCAGCAGTCTAGGGACAGACAAAAACATTCAGTACTTC.

The J gene is TRBJ2-2, the V gene TRBV28, with 7 positions matching TRBD1. There are 15 residues in the CDR3. Germline loops: CDR1 MDHEN, CDR2 SYDVKM. V shed 6 bases, J shed 4 bases, and the junction held 8 bases outside the gene matches. CDR3 region: CASSQIDRATGELFF. CDR3 nucleotides: TGTGCCAGCAGCCAAATCGACAGGGCCACCGGGGAGCTGTTTTTT.

The rearrangement uses TRBV4-2 and TRBJ2-3; no definite D call. V was pared by 0 bases and J by 2 bases, with 15 bases between. The CDR3 sequence is 17 residues long. CDR1 is LGHNA, CDR2 YNFKEQ, per germline. In DNA, the CDR3 is TGTGCCAGCAGCCAAGATGCCCTTGGCAGAAACACAGATACGCAGTATTTT. Its translation: CASSQDALGRNTDTQYF.

There are a few counts of this clone. The sample carries other DNA sequences with the same CDR3. The chain links TRBV5-1 to TRBJ2-3, with 9 bases lining up with TRBD1. J gave up 3 bases and V 1 base, and 3 bases lay outside the gene matches. CDR3 length equals 15 residues. CDR1 is SGHRS, CDR2 YFSETQ, per germline. The CDR3 here is CASSLRQGGTDTQYF. CDR3 DNA sequence: TGCGCCAGCAGCTTGAGACAGGGGGGGACAGATACGCAGTATTTT. Looking up the rest from reference TRBV5-1 and TRBJ2-3 gives the full variable domain: KAGVTQTPRYLIKTRGQQVTLSCSPISGHRSVSWYQQTPGQGLQFLFEYFSETQRNKGNFPGRFSGRQFSNSRSEMNVSTLELGDSALYLCASSLRQGGTDTQYFGPGTRLTVL.